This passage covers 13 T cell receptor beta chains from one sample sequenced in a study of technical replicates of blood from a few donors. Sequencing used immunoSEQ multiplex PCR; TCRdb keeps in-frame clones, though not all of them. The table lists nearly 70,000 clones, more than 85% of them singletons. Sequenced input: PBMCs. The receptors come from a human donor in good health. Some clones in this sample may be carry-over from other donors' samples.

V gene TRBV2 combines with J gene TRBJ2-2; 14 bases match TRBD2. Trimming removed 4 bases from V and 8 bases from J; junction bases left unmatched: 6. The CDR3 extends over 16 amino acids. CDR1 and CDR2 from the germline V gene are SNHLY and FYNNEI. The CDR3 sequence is CASSVRLAGGRGELFF. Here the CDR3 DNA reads TGTGCCAGCAGTGTCAGACTAGCGGGGGGGCGAGGGGAGCTGTTTTTT.

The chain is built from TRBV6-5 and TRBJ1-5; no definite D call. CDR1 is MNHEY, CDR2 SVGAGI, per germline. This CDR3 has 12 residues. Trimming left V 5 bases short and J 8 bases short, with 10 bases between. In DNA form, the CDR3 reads TGTGCCAGCAGTGGTAACGGAGAGCCCCAGCATTTT. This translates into CASSGNGEPQHF.

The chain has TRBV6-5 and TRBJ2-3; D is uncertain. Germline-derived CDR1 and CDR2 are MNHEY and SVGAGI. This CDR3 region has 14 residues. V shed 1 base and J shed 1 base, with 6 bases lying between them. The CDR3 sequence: CASSYFEGTDTQYF. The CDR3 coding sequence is TGTGCCAGCAGTTACTTCGAGGGCACAGATACGCAGTATTTT.

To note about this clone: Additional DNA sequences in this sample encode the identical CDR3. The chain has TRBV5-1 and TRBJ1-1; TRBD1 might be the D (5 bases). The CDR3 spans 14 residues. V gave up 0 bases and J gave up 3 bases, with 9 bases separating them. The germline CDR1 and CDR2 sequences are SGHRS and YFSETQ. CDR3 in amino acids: CASSLAGGYTEAFF. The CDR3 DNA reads TGCGCCAGCAGCTTGGCCGGGGGTTACACTGAAGCTTTCTTT. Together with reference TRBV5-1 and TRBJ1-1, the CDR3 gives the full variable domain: KAGVTQTPRYLIKTRGQQVTLSCSPISGHRSVSWYQQTPGQGLQFLFEYFSETQRNKGNFPGRFSGRQFSNSRSEMNVSTLELGDSALYLCASSLAGGYTEAFFGQGTRLTVV.

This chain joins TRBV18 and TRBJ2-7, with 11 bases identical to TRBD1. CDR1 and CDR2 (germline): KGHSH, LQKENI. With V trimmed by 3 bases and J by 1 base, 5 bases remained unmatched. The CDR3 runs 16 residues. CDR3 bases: TGTGCCAGCTCACCTTTTGGGACAGGGGGTTCCTACGAGCAGTACTTC. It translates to CASSPFGTGGSYEQYF.

In nucleotides, the CDR3 is TGTGCCAGTCAACCTAAAGAGACCCAGTACTTC. This sequence encodes CASQPKETQYF. The V call is TRBV7-9, the J call TRBJ2-5; D not resolved. The CDR3 sequence is 11 residues long. V was cut by 9 bases and J by 3 bases, with 8 bases left in between. The germline CDR1 and CDR2 sequences are SEHNR and FQNEAQ (reference sequence).

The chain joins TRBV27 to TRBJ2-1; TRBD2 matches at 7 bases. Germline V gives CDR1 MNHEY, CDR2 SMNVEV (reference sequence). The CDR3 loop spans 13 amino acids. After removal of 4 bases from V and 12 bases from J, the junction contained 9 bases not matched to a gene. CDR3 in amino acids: CASSSWGGARQFF. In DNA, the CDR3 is TGTGCCAGCAGTTCCTGGGGAGGGGCGAGGCAGTTCTTC.

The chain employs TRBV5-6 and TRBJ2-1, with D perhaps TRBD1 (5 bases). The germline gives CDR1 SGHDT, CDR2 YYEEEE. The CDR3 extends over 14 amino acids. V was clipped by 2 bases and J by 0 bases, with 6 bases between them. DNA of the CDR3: TGTGCCAGCAGCTTCGACAGCTCCTACAATGAGCAGTTCTTC. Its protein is CASSFDSSYNEQFF.

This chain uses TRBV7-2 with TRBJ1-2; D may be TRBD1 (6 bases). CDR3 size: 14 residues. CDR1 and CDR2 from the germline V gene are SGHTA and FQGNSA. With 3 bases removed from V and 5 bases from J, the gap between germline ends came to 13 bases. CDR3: CASSFSRGSYGYTF. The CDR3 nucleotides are TGTGCCAGCAGCTTCAGCAGGGGCAGTTATGGCTACACCTTC.

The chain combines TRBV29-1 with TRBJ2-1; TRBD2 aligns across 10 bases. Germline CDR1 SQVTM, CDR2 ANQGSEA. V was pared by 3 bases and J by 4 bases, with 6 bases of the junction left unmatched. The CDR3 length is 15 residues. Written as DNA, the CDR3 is TGCAGCGTTGATAAACTAGCGGGGAGGTACAATGAGCAGTTCTTC. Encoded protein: CSVDKLAGRYNEQFF.

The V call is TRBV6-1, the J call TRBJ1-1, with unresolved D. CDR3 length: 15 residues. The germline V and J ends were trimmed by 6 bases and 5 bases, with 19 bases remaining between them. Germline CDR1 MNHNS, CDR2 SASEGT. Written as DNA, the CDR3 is TGTGCCAGCAGGGCTGGCGGGCTCCAGTATACTGAAGCTTTCTTT. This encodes CASRAGGLQYTEAFF.

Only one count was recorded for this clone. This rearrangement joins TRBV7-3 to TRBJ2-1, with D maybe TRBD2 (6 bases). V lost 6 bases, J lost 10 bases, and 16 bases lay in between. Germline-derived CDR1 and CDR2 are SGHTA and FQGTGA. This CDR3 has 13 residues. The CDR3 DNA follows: TGTGCCAGCAGTCCCGGCGGGGCCGACGAGCAGTTCTTC. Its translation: CASSPGGADEQFF.

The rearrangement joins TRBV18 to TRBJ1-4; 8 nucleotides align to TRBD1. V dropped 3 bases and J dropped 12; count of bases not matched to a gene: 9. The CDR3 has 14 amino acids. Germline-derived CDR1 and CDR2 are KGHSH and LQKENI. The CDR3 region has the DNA TGTGCCAGCTCACCGGTGACAGGGGAGTTAGAACTGTTTTTT. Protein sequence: CASSPVTGELELFF. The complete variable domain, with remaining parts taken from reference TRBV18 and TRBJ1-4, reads NAGVMQNPRHLVRRRGQEARLRCSPMKGHSHVYWYRQLPEEGLKFMVYLQKENIIDESGMPKERFSAEFPKEGPSILRIQQVVRGDSAAYFCASSPVTGELELFFGSGTQLSVL.